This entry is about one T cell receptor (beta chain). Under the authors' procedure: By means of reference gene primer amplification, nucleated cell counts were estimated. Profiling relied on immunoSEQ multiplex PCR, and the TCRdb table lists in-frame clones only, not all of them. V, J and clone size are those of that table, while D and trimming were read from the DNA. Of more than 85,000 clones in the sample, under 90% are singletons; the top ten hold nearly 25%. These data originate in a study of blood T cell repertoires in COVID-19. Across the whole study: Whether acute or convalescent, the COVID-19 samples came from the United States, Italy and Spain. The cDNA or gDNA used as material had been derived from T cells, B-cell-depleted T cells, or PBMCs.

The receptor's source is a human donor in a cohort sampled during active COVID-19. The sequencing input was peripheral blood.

The CDR3 coding sequence is TGTGCCAGCAGACCAAACCGGGACTATGGCTATGGCTACACCTTC. Residues: CASRPNRDYGYGYTF. The rearrangement uses TRBV27 and TRBJ1-2; tentatively, D is TRBD1 (5 bases). Germline loops: CDR1 MNHEY, CDR2 SMNVEV (reference sequence). CDR3 length equals 15 residues. Deletions cut 6 bases from V and 4 bases from J, with 18 bases between.